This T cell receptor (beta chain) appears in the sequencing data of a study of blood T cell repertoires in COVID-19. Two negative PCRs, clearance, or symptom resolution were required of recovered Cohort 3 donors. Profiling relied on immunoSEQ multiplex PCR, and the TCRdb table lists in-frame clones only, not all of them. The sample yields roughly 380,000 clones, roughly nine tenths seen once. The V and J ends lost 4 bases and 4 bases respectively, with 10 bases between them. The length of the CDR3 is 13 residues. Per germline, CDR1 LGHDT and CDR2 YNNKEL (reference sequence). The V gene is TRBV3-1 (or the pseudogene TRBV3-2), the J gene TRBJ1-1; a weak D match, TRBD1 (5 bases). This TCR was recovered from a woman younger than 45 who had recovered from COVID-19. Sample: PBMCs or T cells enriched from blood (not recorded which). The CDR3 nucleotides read TGTGCCAGCAGCCCCCAGGGTGTCACTGAAGCTTTCTTT. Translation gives CASSPQGVTEAFF.